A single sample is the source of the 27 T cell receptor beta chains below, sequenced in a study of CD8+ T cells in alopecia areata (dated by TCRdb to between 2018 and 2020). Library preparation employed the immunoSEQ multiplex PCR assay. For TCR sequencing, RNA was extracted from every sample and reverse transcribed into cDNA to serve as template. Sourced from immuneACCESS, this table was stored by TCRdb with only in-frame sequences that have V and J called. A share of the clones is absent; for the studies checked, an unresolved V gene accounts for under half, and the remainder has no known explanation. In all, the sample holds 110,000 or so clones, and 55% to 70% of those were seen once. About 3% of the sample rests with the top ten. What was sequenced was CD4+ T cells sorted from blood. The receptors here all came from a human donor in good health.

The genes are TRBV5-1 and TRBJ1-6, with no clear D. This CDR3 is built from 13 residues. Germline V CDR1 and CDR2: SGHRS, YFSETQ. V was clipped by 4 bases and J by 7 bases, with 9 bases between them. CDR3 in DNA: TGCGCCAGCAGCCGTCTGCCCAATTCACCCCTCCACTTT. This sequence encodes CASSRLPNSPLHF.

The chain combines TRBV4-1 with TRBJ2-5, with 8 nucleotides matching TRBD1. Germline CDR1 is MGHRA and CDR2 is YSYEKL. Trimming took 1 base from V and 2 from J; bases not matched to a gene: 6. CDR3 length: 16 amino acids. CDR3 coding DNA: TGCGCCAGCAGCCAAGGTGGGACAGGTGGGCAAGAGACCCAGTACTTC. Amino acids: CASSQGGTGGQETQYF.

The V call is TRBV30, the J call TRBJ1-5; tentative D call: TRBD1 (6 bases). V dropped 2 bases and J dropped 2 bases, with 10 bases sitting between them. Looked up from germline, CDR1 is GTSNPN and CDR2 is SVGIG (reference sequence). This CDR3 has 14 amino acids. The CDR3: CAWSLGGGNQPQHF. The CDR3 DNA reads TGTGCCTGGAGTTTGGGGGGCGGCAATCAGCCCCAGCATTTT.

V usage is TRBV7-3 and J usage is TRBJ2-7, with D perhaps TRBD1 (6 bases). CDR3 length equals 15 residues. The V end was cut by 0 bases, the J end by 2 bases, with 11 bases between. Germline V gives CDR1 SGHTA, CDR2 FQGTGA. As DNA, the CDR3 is TGTGCCAGCAGCTTAACGTGGGACAAAGCCTACGAGCAGTACTTC. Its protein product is CASSLTWDKAYEQYF. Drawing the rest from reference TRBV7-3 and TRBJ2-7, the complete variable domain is GAGVSQTPSNKVTEKGKYVELRCDPISGHTALYWYRQSLGQGPEFLIYFQGTGAADDSGLPNDRFFAVRPEGSVSTLKIQRTERGDSAVYLCASSLTWDKAYEQYFGPGTRLTVT.

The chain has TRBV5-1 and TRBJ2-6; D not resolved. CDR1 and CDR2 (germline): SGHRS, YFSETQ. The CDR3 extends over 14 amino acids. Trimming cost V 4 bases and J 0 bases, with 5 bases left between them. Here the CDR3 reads CASSPPSGANVLTF. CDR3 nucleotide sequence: TGCGCCAGCAGCCCCCCCTCTGGGGCCAACGTCCTGACTTTC.

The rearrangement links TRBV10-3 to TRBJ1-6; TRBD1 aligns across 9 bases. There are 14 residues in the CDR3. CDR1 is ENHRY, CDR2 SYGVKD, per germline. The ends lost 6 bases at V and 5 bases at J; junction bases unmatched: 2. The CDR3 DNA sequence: TGTGCCATCAGCTGGACAGGGGATAATTCACCCCTCCACTTT. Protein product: CAISWTGDNSPLHF.

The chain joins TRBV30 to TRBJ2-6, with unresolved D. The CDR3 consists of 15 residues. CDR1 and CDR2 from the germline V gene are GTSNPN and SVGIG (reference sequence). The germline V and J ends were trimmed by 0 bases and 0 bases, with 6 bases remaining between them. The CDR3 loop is CAWSVLVSGANVLTF. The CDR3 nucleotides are TGTGCCTGGAGTGTATTAGTCTCTGGGGCCAACGTCCTGACTTTC.

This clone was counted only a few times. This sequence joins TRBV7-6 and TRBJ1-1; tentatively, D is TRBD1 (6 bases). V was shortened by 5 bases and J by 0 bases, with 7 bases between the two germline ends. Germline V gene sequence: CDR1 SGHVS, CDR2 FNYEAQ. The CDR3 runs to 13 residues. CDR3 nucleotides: TGTGCCAGCAGCGGACAGCTGAACACTGAAGCTTTCTTT. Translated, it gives CASSGQLNTEAFF. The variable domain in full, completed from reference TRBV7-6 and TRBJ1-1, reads GAGVSQSPRYKVTKRGQDVALRCDPISGHVSLYWYRQALGQGPEFLTYFNYEAQQDKSGLPNDRFSAERPEGSISTLTIQRTEQRDSAMYRCASSGQLNTEAFFGQGTRLTVV.

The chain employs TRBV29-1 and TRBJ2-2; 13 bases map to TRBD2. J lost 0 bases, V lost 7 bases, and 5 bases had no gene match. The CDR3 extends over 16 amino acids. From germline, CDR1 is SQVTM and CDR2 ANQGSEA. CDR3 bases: TGCAGCGGTGGACTAGCGGGGGCCTCGAACACCGGGGAGCTGTTTTTT. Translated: CSGGLAGASNTGELFF.

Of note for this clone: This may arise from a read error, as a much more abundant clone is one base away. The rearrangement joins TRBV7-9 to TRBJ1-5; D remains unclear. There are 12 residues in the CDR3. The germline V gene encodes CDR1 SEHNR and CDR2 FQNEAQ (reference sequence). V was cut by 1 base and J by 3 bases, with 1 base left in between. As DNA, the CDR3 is TGTGCCAGCAGCTTAGACAATCAGCCCCAGCATTTT. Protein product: CASSLDNQPQHF.

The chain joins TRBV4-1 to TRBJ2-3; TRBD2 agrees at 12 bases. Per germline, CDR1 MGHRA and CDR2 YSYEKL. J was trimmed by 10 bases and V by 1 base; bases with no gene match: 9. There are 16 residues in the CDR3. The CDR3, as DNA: TGCGCCAGCAGCCAAGCCGCTAGCGGGGGGGTTTCATCGCAGTATTTT. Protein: CASSQAASGGVSSQYF.

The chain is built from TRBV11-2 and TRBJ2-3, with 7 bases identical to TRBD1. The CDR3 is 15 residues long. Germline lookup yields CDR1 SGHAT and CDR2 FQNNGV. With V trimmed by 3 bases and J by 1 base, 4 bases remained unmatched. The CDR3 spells CASSLDRTRTDTQYF. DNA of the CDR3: TGTGCCAGCAGCTTGGACAGGACCCGCACAGATACGCAGTATTTT.

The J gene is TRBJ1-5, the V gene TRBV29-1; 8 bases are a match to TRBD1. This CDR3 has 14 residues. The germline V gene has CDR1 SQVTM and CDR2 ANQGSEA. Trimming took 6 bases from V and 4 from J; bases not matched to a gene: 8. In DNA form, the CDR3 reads TGCAGCGTCTCGGGACAGGAAGGGAATCAGCCCCAGCATTTT. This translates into CSVSGQEGNQPQHF.

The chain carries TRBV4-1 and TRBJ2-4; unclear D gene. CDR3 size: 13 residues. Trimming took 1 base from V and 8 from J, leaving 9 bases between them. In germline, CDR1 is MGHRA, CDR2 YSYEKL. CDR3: CASSQGLGYIQYF. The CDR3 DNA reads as TGCGCCAGCAGCCAAGGTCTGGGGTACATTCAGTACTTC.

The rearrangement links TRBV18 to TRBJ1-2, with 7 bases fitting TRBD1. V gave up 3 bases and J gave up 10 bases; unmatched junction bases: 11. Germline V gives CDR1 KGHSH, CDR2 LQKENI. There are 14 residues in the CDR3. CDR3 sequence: CASSPSRDSGSYTF. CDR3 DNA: TGTGCCAGCTCACCTTCTAGGGACAGTGGGTCCTACACCTTC.

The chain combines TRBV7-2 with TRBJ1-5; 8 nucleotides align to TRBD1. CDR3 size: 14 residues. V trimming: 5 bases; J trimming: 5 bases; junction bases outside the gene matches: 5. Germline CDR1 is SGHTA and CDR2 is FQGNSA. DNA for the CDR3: TGTGCCAGCAGCCGCGACAGGGGCTATCAGCCCCAGCATTTT. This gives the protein CASSRDRGYQPQHF.

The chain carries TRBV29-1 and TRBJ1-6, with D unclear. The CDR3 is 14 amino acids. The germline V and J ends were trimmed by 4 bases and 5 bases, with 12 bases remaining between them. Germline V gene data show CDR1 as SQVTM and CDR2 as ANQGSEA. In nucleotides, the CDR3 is TGCAGCGTTGCAGTAGGGCCCGATAATTCACCCCTCCACTTT. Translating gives CSVAVGPDNSPLHF.

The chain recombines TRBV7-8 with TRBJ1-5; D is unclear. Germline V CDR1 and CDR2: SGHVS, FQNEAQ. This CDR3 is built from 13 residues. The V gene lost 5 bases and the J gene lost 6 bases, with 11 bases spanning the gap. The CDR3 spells CASSQGEGQPQHF. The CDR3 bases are TGTGCCAGCAGCCAAGGCGAGGGTCAGCCCCAGCATTTT.

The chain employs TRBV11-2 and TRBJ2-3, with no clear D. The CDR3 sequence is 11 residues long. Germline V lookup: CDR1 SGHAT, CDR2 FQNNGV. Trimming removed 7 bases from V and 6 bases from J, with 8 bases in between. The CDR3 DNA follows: TGTGCCAGCACCATGGGGGATACGCAGTATTTT. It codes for CASTMGDTQYF. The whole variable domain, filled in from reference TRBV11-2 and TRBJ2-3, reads EAGVAQSPRYKIIEKRQSVAFWCNPISGHATLYWYQQILGQGPKLLIQFQNNGVVDDSQLPKDRFSAERLKGVDSTLKIQPAKLEDSAVYLCASTMGDTQYFGPGTRLTVL.

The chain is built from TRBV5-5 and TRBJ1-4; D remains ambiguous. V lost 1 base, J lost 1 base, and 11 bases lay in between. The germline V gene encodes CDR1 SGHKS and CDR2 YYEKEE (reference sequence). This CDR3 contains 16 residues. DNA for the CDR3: TGTGCCAGCAGCTTGAGGATCGCCAGAACTAATGAAAAACTGTTTTTT. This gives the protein CASSLRIARTNEKLFF.

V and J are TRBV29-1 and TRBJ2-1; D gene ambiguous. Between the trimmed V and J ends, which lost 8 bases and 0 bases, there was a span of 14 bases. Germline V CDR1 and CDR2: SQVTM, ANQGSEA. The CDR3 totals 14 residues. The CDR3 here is CSTSESRSYNEQFF. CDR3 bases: TGCAGCACCAGCGAGTCACGCTCCTACAATGAGCAGTTCTTC.

In DNA, the CDR3 is TGTGCCAGCAACCCAGGTGGGACAGGGGATGCTAACTATGGCTACACCTTC. It is translated as CASNPGGTGDANYGYTF. The chain couples TRBV7-9 to TRBJ1-2, with 10 bases fitting TRBD1. V shed 7 bases, J shed 0 bases, and the junction held 11 bases outside the gene matches. Germline V lookup: CDR1 SEHNR, CDR2 FQNEAQ (reference sequence). The CDR3 has 17 amino acids.

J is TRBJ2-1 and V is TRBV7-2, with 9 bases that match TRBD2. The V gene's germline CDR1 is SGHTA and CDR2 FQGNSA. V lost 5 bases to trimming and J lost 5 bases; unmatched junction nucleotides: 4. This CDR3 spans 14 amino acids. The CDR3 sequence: CASSATSGDNEQFF. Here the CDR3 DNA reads TGTGCCAGCAGCGCGACTAGCGGAGACAATGAGCAGTTCTTC.

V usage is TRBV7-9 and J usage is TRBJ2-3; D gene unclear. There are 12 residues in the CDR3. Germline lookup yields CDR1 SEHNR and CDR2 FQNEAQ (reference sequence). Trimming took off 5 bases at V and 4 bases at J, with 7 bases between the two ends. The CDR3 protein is CASSLRPDTQYF. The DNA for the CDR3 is TGTGCCAGCAGCCTCAGGCCAGATACGCAGTATTTT.

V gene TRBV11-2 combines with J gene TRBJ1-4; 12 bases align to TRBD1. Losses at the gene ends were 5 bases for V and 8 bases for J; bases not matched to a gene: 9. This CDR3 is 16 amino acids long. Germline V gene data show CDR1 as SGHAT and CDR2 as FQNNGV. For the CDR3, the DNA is TGTGCCAGCAGCCTCCACCTGGGACAGGGGGCGGAAAAACTGTTTTTT. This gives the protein CASSLHLGQGAEKLFF.

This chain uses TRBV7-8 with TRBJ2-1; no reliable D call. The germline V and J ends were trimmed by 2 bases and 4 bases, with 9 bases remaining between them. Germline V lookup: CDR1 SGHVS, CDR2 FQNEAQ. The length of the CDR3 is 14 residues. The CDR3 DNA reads TGTGCCAGCAGCTTACAGCGCCAATACAATGAGCAGTTCTTC. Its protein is CASSLQRQYNEQFF.

CDR3 loop: CASSFEDRGLSEKLFF. The CDR3 nucleotides are TGTGCCAGCAGCTTTGAGGACAGAGGGTTGAGTGAAAAACTGTTTTTT. The J gene is TRBJ1-4, the V gene TRBV7-9; tentative D call: TRBD1 (6 bases). Looked up from germline, CDR1 is SEHNR and CDR2 is FQNEAQ (reference sequence). With 3 bases removed from V and 7 bases from J, the gap between germline ends came to 18 bases. This CDR3 contains 16 residues.